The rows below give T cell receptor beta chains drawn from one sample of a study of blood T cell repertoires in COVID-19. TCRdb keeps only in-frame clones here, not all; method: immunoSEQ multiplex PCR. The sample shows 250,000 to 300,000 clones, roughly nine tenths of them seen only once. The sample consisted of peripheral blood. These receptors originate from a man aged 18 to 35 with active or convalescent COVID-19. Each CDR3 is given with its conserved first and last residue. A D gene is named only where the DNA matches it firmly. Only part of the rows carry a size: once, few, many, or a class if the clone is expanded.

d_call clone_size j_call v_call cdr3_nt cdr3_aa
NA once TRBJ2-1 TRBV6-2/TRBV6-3 TGTGCCAGCAGTTACGTCGAGAATGAGCAGTTCTTC CASSYVENEQFF
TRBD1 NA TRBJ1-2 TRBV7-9 TGTGCCAGCACCCGACAGGGACCTAACTATGGCTACACCTTC CASTRQGPNYGYTF
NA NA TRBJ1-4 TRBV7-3 TGTGCCAGCAGCTCCCAGGGAGGCGAAAAACTGTTTTTT CASSSQGGEKLFF
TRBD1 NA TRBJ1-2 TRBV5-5 TGTGCCAGCAGCCGAACCCCTTCCGGGACAGGGGATGGCTACACCTTC CASSRTPSGTGDGYTF
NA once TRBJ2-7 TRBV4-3 TGCGCCAGCAGCCAAGGCCGGGACTTTCTCTACGAGCAGTACTTC CASSQGRDFLYEQYF
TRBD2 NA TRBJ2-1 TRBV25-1 TGTGCCAGCAGTAAAGCGGGAGCTGTTGATGAGCAGTTCTTC CASSKAGAVDEQFF
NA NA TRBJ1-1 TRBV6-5 TGTGCCAGCAGTTACCACAGTTCGAACACTGAAGCTTTCTTT CASSYHSSNTEAFF
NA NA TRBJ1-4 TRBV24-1 TGTGCCACCAGTGATCGACAGTCCCCTGAAAAACTGTTTTTT CATSDRQSPEKLFF
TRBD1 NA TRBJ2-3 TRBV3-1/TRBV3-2 TGTGCCAGCAGCCAGACAGGGTTGGGCCACGATACGCAGTATTTT CASSQTGLGHDTQYF
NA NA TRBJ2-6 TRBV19 TGTGCCAGTACGGGTCCCAACTCTGGGGCCAACGTCCTGACTTTC CASTGPNSGANVLTF